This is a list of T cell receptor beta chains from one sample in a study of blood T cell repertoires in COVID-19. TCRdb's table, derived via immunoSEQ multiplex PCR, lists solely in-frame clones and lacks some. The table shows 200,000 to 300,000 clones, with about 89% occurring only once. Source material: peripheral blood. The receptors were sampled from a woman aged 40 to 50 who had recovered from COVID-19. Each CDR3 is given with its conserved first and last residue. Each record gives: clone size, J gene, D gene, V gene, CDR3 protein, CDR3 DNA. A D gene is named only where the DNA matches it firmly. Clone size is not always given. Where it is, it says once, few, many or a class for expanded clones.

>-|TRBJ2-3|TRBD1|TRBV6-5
CASSWDRAKDTQYF
TGTGCCAGTTCGTGGGACAGGGCTAAAGATACGCAGTATTTT
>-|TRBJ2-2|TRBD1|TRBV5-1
CASSRSDRAGELFF
TGCGCCAGCAGCAGATCGGACAGGGCCGGGGAGCTGTTTTTT
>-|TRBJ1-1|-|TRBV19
CASTAREDTEAFF
TGTGCCAGTACCGCCCGGGAAGACACTGAAGCTTTCTTT
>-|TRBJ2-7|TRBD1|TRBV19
CASSIDLETGINPYEQYF
TGTGCCAGTAGTATAGATCTGGAGACAGGGATTAACCCCTACGAGCAGTACTTC
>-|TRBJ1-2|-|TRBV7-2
CASSGAAYYGYTF
TGTGCCAGCAGCGGGGCAGCATACTATGGCTACACCTTC
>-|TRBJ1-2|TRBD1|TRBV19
CASSDRGYGYTF
TGTGCCAGTAGTGACAGGGGGTATGGCTACACCTTC
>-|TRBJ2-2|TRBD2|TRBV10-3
CATLNPGTRELFF
TGTGCCACCCTAAATCCCGGGACTAGGGAGCTGTTTTTT
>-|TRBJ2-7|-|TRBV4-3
CASSQDLGRVSFYEQYF
TGCGCCAGCAGCCAAGATTTGGGCAGGGTCTCCTTCTACGAGCAGTACTTC
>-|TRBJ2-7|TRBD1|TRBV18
CASSPDRGEQYF
TGTGCCAGCTCACCGGACAGGGGCGAGCAGTACTTC
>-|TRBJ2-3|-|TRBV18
CASSPRRQQLTDTQYF
TGTGCCAGCTCACCAAGAAGGCAACAGCTCACAGATACGCAGTATTTT
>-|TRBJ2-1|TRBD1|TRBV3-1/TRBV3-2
CASSRGQALGDEQFF
TGTGCCAGCAGCCGGGGACAGGCCCTAGGCGATGAGCAGTTCTTC
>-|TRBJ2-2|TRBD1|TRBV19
CASSGTGVTGELFF
TGTGCCAGTTCCGGGACAGGGGTCACCGGGGAGCTGTTTTTT
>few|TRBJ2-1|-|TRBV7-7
CASSRTIASWGDNEQFF
TGTGCTAGCAGCAGGACGATCGCCTCGTGGGGGGACAATGAGCAGTTCTTC
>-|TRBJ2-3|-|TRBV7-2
CASSLARGGDTQYF
TGTGCCAGCAGCTTAGCGCGTGGTGGTGATACGCAGTATTTT
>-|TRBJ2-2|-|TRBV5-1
CASSWETHANTGELFF
TGCGCCAGCAGCTGGGAGACACACGCGAACACCGGGGAGCTGTTTTTT
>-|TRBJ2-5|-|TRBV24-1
CATSGAKESETQYF
TGTGCCACCAGTGGGGCAAAGGAATCGGAGACCCAGTACTTC
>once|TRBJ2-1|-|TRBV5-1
CASSLQGGVYNEQFF
TGCGCCAGCAGCTTACAGGGCGGCGTCTACAATGAGCAGTTCTTC
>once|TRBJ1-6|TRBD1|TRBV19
CASSPPDRYGSPLHF
TGTGCCAGTAGCCCCCCGGACAGGTACGGATCACCCCTCCACTTT
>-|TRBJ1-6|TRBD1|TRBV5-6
CASSLMDRADNSPLHF
TGTGCCAGCAGCCTAATGGACAGGGCCGATAATTCACCCCTCCACTTT
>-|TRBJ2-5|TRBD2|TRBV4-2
CASSQALAGAGTQYF
TGTGCCAGCAGCCAAGCGTTAGCGGGGGCCGGGACCCAGTACTTC
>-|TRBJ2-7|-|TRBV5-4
CASSLGLQVPTYEQYF
TGTGCCAGCAGCTTGGGGCTACAGGTTCCCACCTACGAGCAGTACTTC
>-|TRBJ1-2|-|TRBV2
CASIRDRGSDGYTF
TGTGCCAGCATAAGAGACCGGGGATCGGATGGCTACACCTTC
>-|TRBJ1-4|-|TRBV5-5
CASSLGWTSRHNEKLFF
TGTGCCAGCAGCTTGGGGTGGACTAGTAGACATAATGAAAAACTGTTTTTT
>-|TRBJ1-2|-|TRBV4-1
CASSQDSTYGYTF
TGCGCCAGCAGCCAAGATAGCACCTATGGCTACACCTTC
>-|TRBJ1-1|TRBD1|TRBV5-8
CASSFQGARDTEAFF
TGTGCTAGCAGCTTTCAGGGGGCGCGGGACACTGAAGCTTTCTTT
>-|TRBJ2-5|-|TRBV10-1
CASSREVGETQYF
TGCGCCAGCAGCAGGGAGGTCGGAGAGACCCAGTACTTC
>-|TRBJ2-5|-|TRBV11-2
CASSLEGQLNQETQYF
TGTGCCAGCAGCTTAGAAGGACAGCTAAACCAAGAGACCCAGTACTTC
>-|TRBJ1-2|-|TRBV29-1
CSVEKQGSGYTF
TGCAGCGTTGAAAAACAGGGTAGCGGCTACACCTTC
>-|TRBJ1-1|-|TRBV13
CASSLNRRGTEAFF
TGTGCCAGCAGCTTAAACAGGAGGGGCACTGAAGCTTTCTTT
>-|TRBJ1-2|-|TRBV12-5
CASGLVNVRGIGGYTF
TGTGCTAGTGGTTTGGTAAATGTCCGGGGGATAGGGGGCTACACCTTC
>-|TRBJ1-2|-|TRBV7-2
CASSLGWQGRKDYGYTF
TGTGCCAGCAGCTTAGGGTGGCAGGGGCGCAAGGACTATGGCTACACCTTC
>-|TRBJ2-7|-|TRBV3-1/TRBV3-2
CASSLHYEQYF
TGTGCCAGCAGCCTCCACTACGAGCAGTACTTC
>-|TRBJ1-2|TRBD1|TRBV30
CAWRGPTPTGYTYGYTF
TGTGCCTGGAGGGGCCCTACCCCGACAGGGTATACGTATGGCTACACCTTC
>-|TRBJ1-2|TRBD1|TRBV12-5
CASGLGPGGQAASSSNYGYTF
TGTGCTAGTGGTTTGGGCCCAGGGGGGCAGGCAGCCTCTTCTTCTAACTATGGCTACACCTTC
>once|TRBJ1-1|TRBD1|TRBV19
CASSQSQGLILYTEAFF
TGTGCCAGTAGTCAGTCACAGGGGCTCATTCTATACACTGAAGCTTTCTTT
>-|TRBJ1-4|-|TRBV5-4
CASSLYQGLGVIF
TGTGCCAGCAGCTTGTATCAAGGTCTCGGGGTGATTTTT
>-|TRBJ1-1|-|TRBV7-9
CASLLLLNTEAFF
TGTGCCAGCCTCCTCCTCCTGAACACTGAAGCTTTCTTT
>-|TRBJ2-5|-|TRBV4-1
CASSRRGGGGPEETQYF
TGCGCCAGCAGCCGCCGTGGTGGGGGGGGGCCTGAAGAGACCCAGTACTTC
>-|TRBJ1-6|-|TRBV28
CASTSFGGRDNSPLHF
TGTGCCAGCACCTCCTTCGGGGGACGGGATAATTCACCCCTCCACTTT
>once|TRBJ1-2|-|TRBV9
CASSATVQQGLDYGYTF
TGTGCCAGCAGCGCCACCGTGCAACAGGGTTTGGACTATGGCTACACCTTC
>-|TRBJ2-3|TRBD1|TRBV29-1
CSVTGTGVTDTQYF
TGCAGCGTCACCGGGACAGGGGTCACAGATACGCAGTATTTT
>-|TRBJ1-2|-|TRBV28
CASTKRSGYTF
TGTGCCAGCACGAAGCGATCTGGCTACACCTTC
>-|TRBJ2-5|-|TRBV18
CASSPPTKETQYF
TGTGCCAGCTCACCACCGACAAAAGAGACCCAGTACTTC
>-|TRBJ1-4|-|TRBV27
CASSLDGARVLNEKLFF
TGTGCCAGCAGTTTAGACGGTGCTCGGGTTCTTAATGAAAAACTGTTTTTT
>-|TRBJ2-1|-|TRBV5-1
CASSLGDTGRLDEQFF
TGCGCCAGCAGCTTGGGGGACACCGGAAGATTGGATGAGCAGTTCTTC
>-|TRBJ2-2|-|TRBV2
CASSEAGAGELFF
TGTGCCAGCAGTGAAGCAGGGGCCGGGGAGCTGTTTTTT
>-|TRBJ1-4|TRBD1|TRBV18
CASSPPGQGREKLFF
TGTGCCAGCTCACCCCCGGGACAGGGACGAGAAAAACTGTTTTTT
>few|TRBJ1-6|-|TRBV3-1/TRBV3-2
CASSHQEGDGPYNSPLHF
TGTGCCAGCAGCCACCAGGAGGGTGACGGCCCCTATAATTCACCCCTCCACTTT
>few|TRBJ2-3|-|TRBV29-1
CSAGGPFPDTQYF
TGCAGCGCCGGCGGGCCATTCCCAGATACGCAGTATTTT
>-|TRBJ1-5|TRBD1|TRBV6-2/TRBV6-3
CASSYSRQGSGNQPQHF
TGTGCCAGCAGTTACTCTCGACAGGGTTCTGGCAATCAGCCCCAGCATTTT
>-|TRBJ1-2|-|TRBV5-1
CASGISDGYTF
TGCGCCAGCGGCATATCAGATGGCTACACCTTC
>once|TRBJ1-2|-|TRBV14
CASSGGSWGYTF
TGTGCCAGCAGCGGGGGGAGTTGGGGCTACACCTTC
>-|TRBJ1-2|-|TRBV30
CAWSEQGNYGYTF
TGTGCCTGGAGCGAACAGGGTAACTATGGCTACACCTTC